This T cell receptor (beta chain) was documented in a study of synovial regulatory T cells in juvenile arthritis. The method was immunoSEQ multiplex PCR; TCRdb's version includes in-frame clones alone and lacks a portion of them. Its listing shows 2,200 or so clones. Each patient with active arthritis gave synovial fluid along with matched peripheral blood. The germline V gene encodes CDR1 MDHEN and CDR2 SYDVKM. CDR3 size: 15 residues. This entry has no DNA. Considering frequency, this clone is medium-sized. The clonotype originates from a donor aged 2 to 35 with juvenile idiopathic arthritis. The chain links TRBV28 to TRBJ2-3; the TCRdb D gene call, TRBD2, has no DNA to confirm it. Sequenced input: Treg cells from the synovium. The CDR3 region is CASSPGGPGTDTQYF.